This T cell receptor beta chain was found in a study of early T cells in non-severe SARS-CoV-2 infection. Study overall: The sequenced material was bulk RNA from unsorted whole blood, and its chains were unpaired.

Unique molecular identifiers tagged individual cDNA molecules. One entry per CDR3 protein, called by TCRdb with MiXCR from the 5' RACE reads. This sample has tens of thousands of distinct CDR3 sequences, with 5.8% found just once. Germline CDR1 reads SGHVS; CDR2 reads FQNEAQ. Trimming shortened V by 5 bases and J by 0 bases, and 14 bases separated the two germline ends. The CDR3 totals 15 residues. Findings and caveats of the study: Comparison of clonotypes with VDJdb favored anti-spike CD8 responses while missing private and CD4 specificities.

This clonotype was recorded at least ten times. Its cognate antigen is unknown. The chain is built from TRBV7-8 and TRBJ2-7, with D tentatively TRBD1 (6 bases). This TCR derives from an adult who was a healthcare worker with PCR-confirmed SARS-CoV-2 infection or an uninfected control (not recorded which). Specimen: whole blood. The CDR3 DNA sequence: TGTGCCAGCAGCACCAATTGGGACAACTCCTACGAGCAGTACTTC. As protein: CASSTNWDNSYEQYF.